A selection of T cell receptor beta chains follows, all from one sample in a study of cytomegalovirus exposure and HLA in healthy donors. The protocol was immunoSEQ multiplex PCR, while the TCRdb copy is restricted to in-frame clones and leaves out a portion. Among more than 130,000 clones listed, roughly three quarters were seen once. What was sequenced was PBMCs. Receptors originate from a male donor in good health and CMV-seronegative. CDR3s include the opening cysteine and the closing phenylalanine or tryptophan. The D gene is left open where the match is weak. Clone size is shown for a subset of rows, as once, few, many or a class of expanded clone.

clone_size j_call v_call d_call cdr3_aa cdr3_nt
. TRBJ1-6 TRBV7-9 . CASSLTGRGSPLHF TGTGCCAGCAGCTTAACAGGGCGAGGTTCACCCCTCCACTTT
. TRBJ2-3 TRBV11-2 TRBD2 CASSPQAASGGRDTQYF TGTGCCAGCAGCCCCCAGGCCGCTAGCGGGGGACGCGATACGCAGTATTTT
. TRBJ2-2 TRBV19 TRBD1 CASSIGHRTGLTGELFF TGTGCCAGTAGTATAGGCCACCGGACAGGTTTAACCGGGGAGCTGTTTTTT
. TRBJ2-3 TRBV6-4 . CASRQTSLTDTQYF TGTGCCAGCAGGCAGACTAGTCTGACAGATACGCAGTATTTT
. TRBJ2-5 TRBV25-1 TRBD1 CASSDSGQGYRETQYF TGTGCCAGCAGTGATTCGGGACAGGGTTACCGAGAGACCCAGTACTTC
. TRBJ1-5 TRBV7-9 TRBD1 CASSPTGSQPQHF TGTGCCAGCAGCCCGACAGGGTCGCAGCCCCAGCATTTT
. TRBJ2-7 TRBV5-4 TRBD2 CASSPAGTSGGSQTF TGTGCCAGCAGCCCCGCCGGGACTAGCGGGGGGAGCCAGACTTTC
. TRBJ1-2 TRBV10-1 TRBD1 CARDRGLYGYTF TGCGCCAGGGACAGGGGGTTATATGGCTACACCTTC
. TRBJ2-7 TRBV30 TRBD1 CAWSQGASYEQYF TGTGCCTGGTCACAGGGGGCATCCTACGAGCAGTACTTC
. TRBJ2-2 TRBV27 . CASSPQVDTTNTGELFF TGTGCCAGCAGTCCCCAGGTGGACACAACGAACACCGGGGAGCTGTTTTTT
. TRBJ1-4 TRBV9 . CASSVGQGNEKLFF TGTGCCAGCAGCGTAGGGCAGGGAAATGAAAAACTGTTTTTT
. TRBJ1-4 TRBV7-2 . CASSLFQGNEKLFF TGTGCCAGCAGCTTGTTTCAGGGGAATGAAAAACTGTTTTTT
. TRBJ2-1 TRBV7-9 TRBD1 CASSPKGQGSYNEQFF TGTGCCAGCAGCCCGAAGGGACAGGGCTCCTACAATGAGCAGTTCTTC
. TRBJ1-3 TRBV29-1 . CSASGNTIYF TGCAGCGCTTCTGGAAACACCATATATTTT
. TRBJ2-3 TRBV28 . CASGGLPIGMQYF TGTGCCAGCGGCGGGCTCCCTATTGGTATGCAGTATTTT
few TRBJ2-5 TRBV7-2 . CASSLARPTGETQYF TGTGCCAGCAGCTTAGCGCGACCCACGGGGGAGACCCAGTACTTC
. TRBJ1-2 TRBV27 . CATQNRTYGYTF TGTGCCACCCAGAACAGGACCTATGGCTACACCTTC
. TRBJ1-2 TRBV6-1 TRBD1 CASGQGNYGYTF TGTGCCAGCGGACAGGGGAACTATGGCTACACCTTC
. TRBJ2-2 TRBV7-2 . CASSLAGTGELFF TGTGCCAGCAGCTTAGCGGGCACTGGGGAGCTGTTTTTT
. TRBJ1-2 TRBV5-6 . CASSLGSGGYTF TGTGCCAGCAGCTTGGGGTCAGGTGGCTACACCTTC
. TRBJ1-4 TRBV30 . CAWRFSGANEKLFF TGTGCCTGGAGATTTTCAGGGGCTAATGAAAAACTGTTTTTT
once TRBJ2-7 TRBV10-3 . CAISPQEGQGGLEQYF TGTGCCATCAGTCCACAGGAGGGGCAGGGGGGACTCGAGCAGTACTTC
. TRBJ1-2 TRBV18 . CASSTRGGDYGYTF TGTGCCAGCTCCACCCGGGGTGGGGACTATGGCTACACCTTC
. TRBJ2-7 TRBV9 TRBD1 CASSHGTGAYEQYF TGTGCCAGCAGCCACGGGACAGGGGCCTACGAGCAGTACTTC
. TRBJ1-1 TRBV29-1 . CSVVSVEKNTEAFF TGCAGCGTTGTTTCGGTCGAAAAGAACACTGAAGCTTTCTTT
. TRBJ1-2 TRBV29-1 TRBD1 CSVSGQEGSAGYGYTF TGCAGCGTCTCGGGACAGGAGGGAAGTGCGGGCTATGGCTACACCTTC
. TRBJ2-1 TRBV27 TRBD2 CASSLVRGTGMGLAGFNEQFF TGTGCCAGCAGTTTAGTAAGGGGGACCGGGATGGGGCTAGCGGGTTTCAATGAGCAGTTCTTC
few TRBJ1-1 TRBV7-8 . CASSSGGVNTEAFF TGTGCCAGCAGCTCAGGAGGAGTGAACACTGAAGCTTTCTTT
. TRBJ1-3 TRBV7-3 . CASSLDSPPGNTIYF TGTGCCAGCAGCTTAGACAGTCCTCCAGGAAACACCATATATTTT
. TRBJ2-5 TRBV7-9 . CASSLTAQETQYF TGTGCCAGCAGCTTAACAGCACAAGAGACCCAGTACTTC
. TRBJ1-5 TRBV27 TRBD1 CASRGTGGRQPQHF TGTGCCAGCAGAGGGACAGGGGGGCGCCAGCCCCAGCATTTT
. TRBJ2-1 TRBV5-6 . CASSLTGGPKNEQFF TGTGCCAGCAGCCTGACGGGGGGCCCCAAGAATGAGCAGTTCTTC
. TRBJ1-1 TRBV7-8 TRBD1 CASSLIGRGRGNTEAFF TGTGCCAGCAGCTTAATAGGCAGGGGGCGGGGGAACACTGAAGCTTTCTTT
. TRBJ2-2 TRBV7-2 . CASSPWGSSQGTGELFF TGTGCCAGCAGCCCATGGGGTTCCTCTCAGGGCACCGGGGAGCTGTTTTTT
. TRBJ2-3 TRBV5-4 TRBD1 CASSLTGGYGDTQYF TGTGCCAGCAGCTTGACAGGGGGTTACGGAGATACGCAGTATTTT
. TRBJ1-5 TRBV19 . CASSIGGGVDQPQHF TGTGCCAGTAGTATCGGAGGAGGGGTAGATCAGCCCCAGCATTTT
. TRBJ2-7 TRBV5-1 TRBD2 CASSLGYRGAYEQYF TGCGCCAGCAGCTTGGGCTATCGGGGGGCCTACGAGCAGTACTTC
few TRBJ1-1 TRBV7-2 . CASSSQGLNTEAFF TGTGCCAGCAGCTCACAGGGACTGAACACTGAAGCTTTCTTT
. TRBJ2-7 TRBV5-6 . CASSLGSGQGWYEQYF TGTGCCAGCAGCCTGGGTTCAGGTCAGGGGTGGTACGAGCAGTACTTC
once TRBJ2-7 TRBV7-2 . CASMNRGGGLREQYF TGTGCCAGCATGAACAGGGGCGGGGGGCTTCGAGAGCAGTACTTC
few TRBJ2-7 TRBV12-2 . CAKTGLPAYEQYF TGTGCAAAAACAGGGCTACCCGCCTACGAGCAGTACTTC
few TRBJ2-1 TRBV7-6 . CASSLMWGESSPEGSYNEQFF TGTGCCAGCAGCTTAATGTGGGGGGAATCTTCGCCGGAGGGCTCCTACAATGAGCAGTTCTTC
. TRBJ2-6 TRBV19 . CASSPGSGANVLTF TGTGCCAGTAGTCCGGGTTCTGGGGCCAACGTCCTGACTTTC
. TRBJ2-4 TRBV2 TRBD2 CASSEGERGKNIQYF TGTGCCAGCAGTGAGGGAGAGCGGGGGAAAAACATTCAGTACTTC
. TRBJ1-4 TRBV18 . CASSPPYEANEKLFF TGTGCCAGCTCACCTCCTTATGAGGCTAATGAAAAACTGTTTTTT
few TRBJ1-1 TRBV10-3 . CASDEGAGTEAFF TGTGCCTCCGACGAGGGTGCGGGGACTGAAGCTTTCTTT
. TRBJ1-1 TRBV30 . CAWSPSGFAFF TGTGCCTGGAGTCCGTCAGGTTTTGCTTTCTTT
. TRBJ2-1 TRBV7-2 . CASSLGTAGRYNEQFF TGTGCCAGCAGCTTAGGGACGGCAGGGCGCTACAATGAGCAGTTCTTC
few TRBJ2-5 TRBV6-1 . CASSGKWTGSETQYF TGTGCCAGCAGTGGAAAGTGGACGGGGTCAGAGACCCAGTACTTC
once TRBJ2-7 TRBV4-3 TRBD2 CASSQDRGTSGGGQYF TGCGCCAGCAGCCAAGATAGGGGGACTAGCGGGGGGGGGCAGTACTTC
few TRBJ1-1 TRBV5-1 TRBD1 CASSLARIGQGAEAFF TGCGCCAGCAGCTTGGCGAGAATAGGACAGGGGGCTGAAGCTTTCTTT
. TRBJ1-3 TRBV28 . CASSSPSGSGNTIYF TGTGCCAGCAGCTCCCCCTCGGGGTCTGGAAACACCATATATTTT
. TRBJ1-2 TRBV7-2 TRBD1 CASSGTALGYGYTF TGTGCCAGCAGCGGGACAGCACTCGGCTATGGCTACACCTTC
. TRBJ2-7 TRBV4-1 . CASSQDRTADSYEQYF TGCGCCAGCAGCCAAGATCGAACAGCCGACTCCTACGAGCAGTACTTC